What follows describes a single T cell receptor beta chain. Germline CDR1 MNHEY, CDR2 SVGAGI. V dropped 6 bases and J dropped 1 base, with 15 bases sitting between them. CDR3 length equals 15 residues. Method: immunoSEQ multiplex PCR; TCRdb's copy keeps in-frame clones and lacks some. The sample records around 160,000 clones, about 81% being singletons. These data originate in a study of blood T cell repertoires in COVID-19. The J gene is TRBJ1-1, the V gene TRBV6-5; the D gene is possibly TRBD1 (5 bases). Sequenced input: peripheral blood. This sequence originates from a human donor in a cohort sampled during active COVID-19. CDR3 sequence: CASRKDGGKNTEAFF. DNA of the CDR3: TGTGCCAGCAGGAAAGACGGGGGGAAGAACACTGAAGCTTTCTTT.